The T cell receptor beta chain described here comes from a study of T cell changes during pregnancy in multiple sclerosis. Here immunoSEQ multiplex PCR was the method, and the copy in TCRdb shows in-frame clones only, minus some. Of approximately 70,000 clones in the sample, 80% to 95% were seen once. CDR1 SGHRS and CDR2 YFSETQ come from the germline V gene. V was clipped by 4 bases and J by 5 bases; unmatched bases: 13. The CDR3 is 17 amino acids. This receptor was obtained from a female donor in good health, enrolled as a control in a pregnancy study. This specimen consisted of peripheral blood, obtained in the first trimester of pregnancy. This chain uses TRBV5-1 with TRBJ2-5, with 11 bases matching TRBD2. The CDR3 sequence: CASSLGTSGAGGETQYF. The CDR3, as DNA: TGCGCCAGCAGCCTGGGGACTAGCGGTGCAGGTGGGGAGACCCAGTACTTC.